Presented here are 20 T cell receptor beta chains from one specimen sequenced in a study of T cells in Graves' hyperthyroidism and ophthalmopathy. It was RNA transcripts that yielded the amplified TCR beta CDR3 regions. Initially, a first-round RT-PCR of the TCR CDR3 employed the HTBI primer set. TCRdb used MiXCR to reprocess the multiplex PCR reads, holding one entry per CDR3 protein. This table holds fewer than 450,000 distinct CDR3 sequences, about 18% found once. The specimen was blood. These receptors all come from a woman in her twenties or thirties with Graves' hyperthyroidism that later progressed to Graves' ophthalmopathy.

This clonotype has more than one count but fewer than ten. CDR3 sequence reads: CASSERAGGGNEQFF. The CDR3, as DNA: TGTGCCAGCAGTGAAAGGGCAGGGGGCGGGAATGAGCAGTTCTTC. The genes are TRBV6-1 and TRBJ2-1; 8 bases align to TRBD1. The CDR3 has 15 residues. CDR1 is MNHNS and CDR2 is SASEGT in the germline V gene. Unmatched junction bases numbered 7, after V lost 2 bases and J lost 7 bases.

The V and J genes are TRBV19 and TRBJ2-1; TRBD2 matches at 16 bases. The CDR3 runs to 17 residues. Per the germline V gene, CDR1 is LNHDA and CDR2 is SQIVND (reference sequence). J was trimmed by 7 bases and V by 4 bases; bases with no gene match: 7. The CDR3 coding sequence is TGTGCCAGTAGTACGGGACTAGCGGGGGGGCCTGTGAATGAGCAGTTCTTC. Translation: CASSTGLAGGPVNEQFF.

This clonotype was counted once. The rearrangement links TRBV20-1 to TRBJ2-1; 9 nucleotides match TRBD1. Germline values: CDR1 DFQATT, CDR2 SNEGSKA (reference sequence). This CDR3 has 14 amino acids. Trimming at V came to 3 bases and at J to 0 bases, leaving 0 bases not matched to a gene. Written as DNA, the CDR3 is TGCAGTGCTAGGGACAGGGGCTCCTACAATGAGCAGTTCTTC. Translated, it gives CSARDRGSYNEQFF.

Many counts were recorded for this clonotype. The chain couples TRBV29-1 to TRBJ1-1; D is unresolved. Looked up from germline, CDR1 is SQVTM and CDR2 is ANQGSEA. This CDR3 is built from 13 residues. V was cut by 4 bases and J by 0 bases, with 9 bases left in between. The CDR3 loop reads CSVGVAVNTEAFF. CDR3 DNA sequence: TGCAGCGTTGGGGTAGCAGTGAACACTGAAGCTTTCTTT.

A word on this clonotype: This may come from a read error, since a much larger clone is one base off. The chain recombines TRBV29-1 with TRBJ2-2, with 9 positions matching TRBD2. The CDR3 has 12 amino acids. The germline CDR1 and CDR2 sequences are SQVTM and ANQGSEA. The CDR3 is CSVGLALGELLF. The CDR3 coding sequence is TGCAGCGTCGGACTAGCGTTAGGGGAGCTGCTTTTT.

This clonotype has just a few counts. V gene TRBV19 combines with J gene TRBJ2-4; D may be TRBD1 or TRBD2 (6 bases each). Trimming took 4 bases from V and 6 from J, leaving 16 bases between them. Germline V gene data show CDR1 as LNHDA and CDR2 as SQIVND (reference sequence). CDR3 length: 15 residues. CDR3 nucleotide sequence: TGTGCCAGTAGTACCACGGGGGCCTGGGGAAACATTCAGTACTTC. It encodes CASSTTGAWGNIQYF. Full variable domain (rest looked up from reference TRBV19 and TRBJ2-4): DGGITQSPKYLFRKEGQNVTLSCEQNLNHDAMYWYRQDPGQGLRLIYYSQIVNDFQKGDIAEGYSVSREKKESFPLTVTSAQKNPTAFYLCASSTTGAWGNIQYFGAGTRLSVL.

This clonotype has more than one count but fewer than ten. This chain uses TRBV29-1 with TRBJ2-7, with D perhaps TRBD2 (6 bases). V was clipped by 3 bases and J by 2 bases, with 14 bases between them. CDR3 size: 14 residues. The germline gives CDR1 SQVTM, CDR2 ANQGSEA. The CDR3: CSVEGLGETYEQYF. CDR3 bases: TGCAGCGTTGAGGGACTGGGCGAAACCTACGAGCAGTACTTC.

The chain recombines TRBV6-5 with TRBJ1-1, with a tentative D call TRBD1 (6 bases). CDR1 and CDR2 from the germline V gene are MNHEY and SVGAGI. There are 16 residues in the CDR3. Trimming left V 0 bases short and J 5 bases short, with 16 bases between. The CDR3 here is CASSYSQTGLRTEAFF. The CDR3 DNA follows: TGTGCCAGCAGTTACTCTCAAACAGGGCTACGGACTGAAGCTTTCTTT.

Comment on this clonotype: Possible read error: a much larger clone is one base away. The chain links TRBV19 to TRBJ2-1, with 9 bases lining up with TRBD1. With the DNA end fitting TRBJ2-7 better, the J assignment may be wrong. The CDR3 length is 15 residues. CDR1 is LNHDA and CDR2 is SQIVND in the germline V gene (reference sequence). DNA for the CDR3: TGTGCCAGTAGCCCCGGGACAGGGTTGGTCAATGAGCAGTACTTC. It yields the protein CASSPGTGLVNEQYF.

The chain combines TRBV30 with TRBJ2-7, with D possibly TRBD2 on 5 matching bases. CDR3 length: 13 amino acids. The germline V gene encodes CDR1 GTSNPN and CDR2 SVGIG (reference sequence). The germline V and J ends were trimmed by 3 bases and 2 bases, with 11 bases remaining between them. In nucleotides, the CDR3 is TGTGCCTGGAGATTCGGGGTCGCCTACGAGCAGTACTTC. As protein: CAWRFGVAYEQYF. The full variable domain, completed using reference TRBV30 and TRBJ2-7, is SQTIHQWPATLVQPVGSPLSLECTVEGTSNPNLYWYRQAAGRGLQLLFYSVGIGQISSEVPQNLSASRPQDRQFILSSKKLLLSDSGFYLCAWRFGVAYEQYFGPGTRLTVT.

This clonotype showed up many times. This chain connects TRBV12-3 or TRBV12-4 to TRBJ2-1; possibly TRBD1 for D (6 bases). Between the trimmed V and J ends, which lost 8 bases and 3 bases, there was a span of 14 bases. This CDR3 contains 14 residues. This chain's CDR3 is CASRTGTLYNEQFF. CDR3 nucleotides: TGTGCCAGCCGGACCGGGACACTCTACAATGAGCAGTTCTTC.

This clonotype was seen a handful of times. The rearrangement links TRBV28 to TRBJ1-4; a weak D match, TRBD1 (6 bases). The V gene's germline CDR1 is MDHEN and CDR2 SYDVKM. This CDR3 contains 16 residues. Trimming pared 2 bases from V and 6 bases from J, leaving 16 bases between. The CDR3 DNA reads as TGTGCCAGCAGTTTACCCGCGGGGGCCGTGGATGAAAAACTGTTTTTT. Translation gives CASSLPAGAVDEKLFF.

This clonotype has a count of ten or more. The rearrangement uses TRBV11-2 and TRBJ2-5, with D maybe TRBD2 (7 bases). V was pared by 6 bases and J by 2 bases, with 31 bases between. Germline V gene data show CDR1 as SGHAT and CDR2 as FQNNGV. CDR3 size: 20 residues. The CDR3 bases are TGTGCCAGCAGTCCTCCGGGGGGATGGGGGCTCTCGGGACCTCAAGAGACCCAGTACTTC. This codes for CASSPPGGWGLSGPQETQYF.

Ten or more counts support this clonotype. This sequence joins TRBV28 and TRBJ2-7; the D gene is possibly TRBD2 (5 bases). Trimming pared 3 bases from V and 1 base from J, leaving 7 bases between. This CDR3 is built from 13 residues. CDR1 is MDHEN and CDR2 is SYDVKM in the germline V gene. In DNA form, the CDR3 reads TGTGCCAGCAGTTTCCGGGGTTCCTACGAGCAGTACTTC. Translation: CASSFRGSYEQYF.

This clonotype was recorded at least ten times. The chain employs TRBV20-1 and TRBJ2-7; D may correspond to TRBD1 or TRBD2 (6 bases each). The CDR3 has 12 residues. Germline CDR1 and CDR2: DFQATT and SNEGSKA (reference sequence). CDR3 region: CSLPGAQHEQYF. The CDR3 nucleotides read TGCAGCTTACCGGGGGCCCAGCACGAGCAGTACTTC.

The chain has TRBV12-3 or TRBV12-4 and TRBJ1-1, with a possible D match to TRBD1 (5 bases). Trimming removed 6 bases from V and 7 bases from J, with 12 bases in between. The CDR3 sequence is 12 residues long. The CDR3 reads CASSSGRDEAFF. In DNA, the CDR3 is TGTGCCAGCAGCTCTGGCAGGGATGAAGCTTTCTTT.

A few counts support this clonotype. V is TRBV7-9 and J is TRBJ2-7, with TRBD2 identical over 9 bases. V was pared by 1 base and J by 3 bases, with 16 bases of the junction left unmatched. CDR1 and CDR2 from the germline V gene are SEHNR and FQNEAQ (reference sequence). The CDR3 totals 19 residues. The CDR3 here is CASSLVGGRVFHQHYEQYF. CDR3 coding DNA: TGTGCCAGCAGCTTAGTCGGCGGGAGGGTTTTTCATCAACACTACGAGCAGTACTTC.

This chain connects TRBV24-1 to TRBJ2-3; D unclear. The CDR3 loop spans 17 amino acids. The germline gives CDR1 KGHDR, CDR2 SFDVKD. The germline V and J ends were trimmed by 2 bases and 3 bases, with 17 bases remaining between them. CDR3 nucleotide sequence: TGTGCCACCAGTGATTCGGGCGGCAGGTGGTTGACAGATACGCAGTATTTT. Its protein is CATSDSGGRWLTDTQYF.

This clonotype has at least ten counts. The chain couples TRBV5-1 to TRBJ1-2; D unclear. Deletions cut 7 bases from V and 7 bases from J, with 11 bases between. Germline assignment: CDR1 SGHRS and CDR2 YFSETQ. The CDR3 sequence is 11 residues long. The CDR3 reads CASSSGSGYTF. The CDR3 DNA sequence: TGCGCCAGCTCCTCCGGGAGTGGCTACACCTTC.

This clonotype appeared many times. The chain is built from TRBV12-3 or TRBV12-4 and TRBJ1-2; 7 bases line up with TRBD1. This CDR3 has 13 amino acids. J gave up 4 bases and V 6 bases, and 5 bases lay outside the gene matches. In DNA form, the CDR3 reads TGTGCCAGCAGCCCGGGACAGTCCTATGGCTACACCTTC. Translating gives CASSPGQSYGYTF.